What follows are 23 T cell receptor beta chains derived from one specimen sequenced in a study of blood T cell repertoires in COVID-19. TCRdb's copy holds only in-frame clones and misses some; the assay was immunoSEQ multiplex PCR. Here the sample spans roughly 250,000 clones, around 83% being singletons. Material for sequencing was peripheral blood. The receptors were gathered from a woman aged 45-59 years with acute or convalescent COVID-19.

This chain joins TRBV7-9 and TRBJ2-3, with 7 bases identical to TRBD1. Germline V gene lookup returns CDR1 SEHNR and CDR2 FQNEAQ (reference sequence). V trimming: 5 bases; J trimming: 7 bases; junction bases outside the gene matches: 6. The CDR3 is made up of 13 amino acids. CDR3 residues: CASSVTGTHTQYF. CDR3 sequence (DNA): TGTGCCAGCAGCGTGACAGGGACGCATACGCAGTATTTT.

Only one count was recorded for this clone. CDR3 nucleotides: TGTGCCAGTAGTATAGAATGGGACAGGGGAACGCGGGGCTACACCTTC. Translated: CASSIEWDRGTRGYTF. The chain combines TRBV19 with TRBJ1-2; TRBD1 aligns across 10 bases. Germline V lookup: CDR1 LNHDA, CDR2 SQIVND (reference sequence). After removal of 0 bases from V and 8 bases from J, the junction contained 9 bases not matched to a gene. The CDR3 contains 16 residues.

This clone was seen just once. V and J are TRBV28 and TRBJ2-3; 12 bases line up with TRBD2. The CDR3 spans 16 residues. V lost 2 bases to trimming and J lost 4 bases; unmatched junction nucleotides: 4. CDR1 and CDR2 (germline): MDHEN, SYDVKM. Here the CDR3 reads CASSLSTSGRPDTQYF. The CDR3 DNA follows: TGTGCCAGCAGTTTAAGTACTAGCGGGAGGCCAGATACGCAGTATTTT.

This chain links TRBV4-1 with TRBJ2-7; tentative D call: TRBD1 (6 bases). V was trimmed by 3 bases and J by 3 bases, leaving 18 bases between them. The CDR3 is 16 residues long. In germline, CDR1 is MGHRA, CDR2 YSYEKL. The CDR3 region has the DNA TGCGCCAGCAGCCAGACCCCGGACAGCCTAGTCTACGAGCAGTACTTC. It codes for CASSQTPDSLVYEQYF.

The V call is TRBV3-1 (or the pseudogene TRBV3-2), the J call TRBJ2-1; 13 bases match TRBD2. Unmatched junction bases numbered 8, after V lost 2 bases and J lost 10 bases. Per the germline V gene, CDR1 is LGHDT and CDR2 is YNNKEL (reference sequence). This CDR3 has 16 amino acids. The DNA of the CDR3 is TGTGCCAGCAGCCAAAACGGACTAGCGGGGGCGGGGGAGCAGTTCTTC. It codes for CASSQNGLAGAGEQFF.

Written as DNA, the CDR3 is TGCAGTGCTAGTACGGACAACTACAATGAGCAGTTCTTC. Its protein is CSASTDNYNEQFF. The J gene is TRBJ2-1, the V gene TRBV20-1, with TRBD1 as a possible D gene (5 bases). The V gene's germline CDR1 is DFQATT and CDR2 SNEGSKA (reference sequence). CDR3 length: 13 amino acids. Trimming stripped 3 bases from V and 3 bases from J, with 9 bases between.

J is TRBJ2-5 and V is TRBV2; 10 nucleotides align to TRBD2. V shed 4 bases and J 3 bases; nucleotides not matched to a gene: 5. Germline CDR1 SNHLY, CDR2 FYNNEI. This CDR3 spans 15 amino acids. CDR3 bases: TGTGCCAGCAGTGTGAAGCGGGGGGGGAAAGAGACCCAGTACTTC. As protein: CASSVKRGGKETQYF. Full variable domain (missing parts from reference TRBV2 and TRBJ2-5): EPEVTQTPSHQVTQMGQEVILRCVPISNHLYFYWYRQILGQKVEFLVSFYNNEISEKSEIFDDQFSVERPDGSNFTLKIRSTKLEDSAMYFCASSVKRGGKETQYFGPGTRLLVL.

V is TRBV6-6 and J is TRBJ2-1; tentatively, D is TRBD2 (6 bases). Trimming shortened V by 0 bases and J by 4 bases, and 7 bases separated the two germline ends. CDR1 and CDR2 (germline): MNHNY, SVGAGI (reference sequence). There are 14 residues in the CDR3. The CDR3 region is CASSYSGGYNEQFF. CDR3 DNA sequence: TGTGCCAGCAGTTACTCGGGGGGATACAATGAGCAGTTCTTC.

The V call is TRBV5-4, the J call TRBJ2-1; 7 positions match TRBD2. The J segment lost 0 bases and the V segment lost 0 bases, leaving 3 bases of the junction unmatched. CDR3 length: 16 amino acids. Looked up from germline, CDR1 is SGHNT and CDR2 is YYREEE (reference sequence). In DNA, the CDR3 is TGTGCCAGCAGCTTGGCGCGGGAGAGCTCCTACAATGAGCAGTTCTTC. It codes for CASSLARESSYNEQFF.

This sequence joins TRBV5-1 and TRBJ2-7; 12 bases align to TRBD1. The CDR3 extends over 15 amino acids. V trimming: 4 bases; J trimming: 6 bases; junction bases outside the gene matches: 8. Germline V gives CDR1 SGHRS, CDR2 YFSETQ. The CDR3 reads CASSPSGTGGAEQYF. The CDR3 region has the DNA TGCGCCAGCAGCCCGTCCGGGACAGGGGGCGCCGAGCAGTACTTC.

This clone was seen just once. The J gene is TRBJ2-2, the V gene TRBV14; D ambiguous. CDR1 SGHDN and CDR2 FVKESK come from the germline V gene. The ends were cut back, 2 bases at V and 7 bases at J, with 8 bases in the middle. The CDR3 covers 13 residues. The DNA of the CDR3 is TGTGCCAGCAGCCAACTACCCGGCGGGGAGCTGTTTTTT. Its translation: CASSQLPGGELFF.

The chain uses TRBV30 and TRBJ2-2; weak D call: TRBD2 (7 bases). V lost 1 base and J 5 bases, leaving 17 bases between the germline ends. This CDR3 contains 16 residues. CDR1 and CDR2 (germline): GTSNPN, SVGIG (reference sequence). CDR3 nucleotide sequence: TGTGCCTGGAGTGATTTAGGGGGGGCCTTGACCGGGGAGCTGTTTTTT. It codes for CAWSDLGGALTGELFF.

The chain joins TRBV3-1 (or the pseudogene TRBV3-2) to TRBJ2-2; 7 bases agree with TRBD1. The germline V gene has CDR1 LGHDT and CDR2 YNNKEL (reference sequence). The CDR3 consists of 13 residues. V lost 0 bases, J lost 12 bases, and 4 bases stayed unmatched. The CDR3 region has the DNA TGTGCCAGCAGCCAAGATCTACAGGGGAAGCTGTTTTTT. The encoded protein is CASSQDLQGKLFF.

The V call is TRBV7-2, the J call TRBJ2-1; 9 nucleotides agree with TRBD1. The CDR3 consists of 13 residues. Germline V gene sequence: CDR1 SGHTA, CDR2 FQGNSA. V was pared by 1 base and J by 13 bases, with 5 bases of the junction left unmatched. The CDR3 DNA reads as TGTGCCAGCAGCTTAGGTGTACAGGGGGCACAGTTCTTC. This encodes CASSLGVQGAQFF.

The chain combines TRBV3-1 (or the pseudogene TRBV3-2) with TRBJ1-5; D is unclear. The germline V and J ends were trimmed by 5 bases and 1 base, with 12 bases remaining between them. Germline V gene sequence: CDR1 LGHDT, CDR2 YNNKEL (reference sequence). This CDR3 is 15 amino acids long. The CDR3 protein is CASSSTWESNQPQHF. The CDR3 bases are TGTGCCAGCAGCTCCACCTGGGAGAGCAATCAGCCCCAGCATTTT.

The chain links TRBV6-1 to TRBJ2-1, with 13 bases fitting TRBD2. The junction had 14 bases not matched to a gene; V was cut back by 3 bases and J by 6 bases. Germline CDR1 and CDR2: MNHNS and SASEGT. This CDR3 contains 19 residues. The CDR3 protein is CASSDNRGAGLAGTNEQFF. CDR3 bases: TGTGCCAGCAGTGACAACAGGGGTGCGGGACTAGCGGGAACCAATGAGCAGTTCTTC.

V gene TRBV3-1 (or the pseudogene TRBV3-2) combines with J gene TRBJ2-1; 8 nucleotides match TRBD2. CDR1 is LGHDT and CDR2 is YNNKEL in the germline V gene (reference sequence). With 4 bases clipped from V and 10 bases from J, the junction kept 6 bases outside the gene matches. The CDR3 spans 13 residues. CDR3 amino acids: CASSRGLADEQFF. The DNA of the CDR3 is TGTGCCAGCAGCCGAGGACTAGCCGACGAGCAGTTCTTC.

The chain employs TRBV7-2 and TRBJ2-7; 9 bases are a match to TRBD2. Germline CDR1 and CDR2: SGHTA and FQGNSA. Losses at the gene ends were 0 bases for V and 3 bases for J; bases not matched to a gene: 9. The CDR3 is made up of 17 amino acids. CDR3 nucleotide sequence: TGTGCCAGCAGCTTAGCGGGCGGGGGGGCCTCGGGCTACGAGCAGTACTTC. As protein: CASSLAGGGASGYEQYF. The variable domain in full, with the rest retrieved from reference TRBV7-2 and TRBJ2-7, is GAGVSQSPSNKVTEKGKDVELRCDPISGHTALYWYRQSLGQGLEFLIYFQGNSAPDKSGLPSDRFSAERTGGSVSTLTIQRTQQEDSAVYLCASSLAGGGASGYEQYFGPGTRLTVT.

J is TRBJ1-1 and V is TRBV28; maybe TRBD1 (5 bases). Trimming stripped 7 bases from V and 6 bases from J, with 12 bases between. The CDR3 sequence is 12 residues long. Germline lookup yields CDR1 MDHEN and CDR2 SYDVKM. This chain's CDR3 is CASKTGIAEAFF. The CDR3 DNA reads TGTGCCAGCAAAACAGGTATCGCTGAAGCTTTCTTT. The full variable domain, completed using reference TRBV28 and TRBJ1-1, is DVKVTQSSRYLVKRTGEKVFLECVQDMDHENMFWYRQDPGLGLRLIYFSYDVKMKEKGDIPEGYSVSREKKERFSLILESASTNQTSMYLCASKTGIAEAFFGQGTRLTVV.

The chain recombines TRBV18 with TRBJ1-1, with D hard to call. Trimming removed 4 bases at V and 2 bases at J, with 14 bases between. The CDR3 runs 15 residues. CDR1 is KGHSH, CDR2 LQKENI, per germline. The CDR3 sequence: CASSRETGGNTEAFF. The DNA for the CDR3 is TGTGCCAGCTCACGAGAGACGGGAGGAAACACTGAAGCTTTCTTT.

This clone was picked up one time. V usage is TRBV24-1 and J usage is TRBJ2-3, with 8 nucleotides matching TRBD2. Germline V gene data show CDR1 as KGHDR and CDR2 as SFDVKD. This CDR3 spans 16 amino acids. Germline trimming cut 1 base from V and 0 bases from J; bases unmatched to any gene: 2. Written as DNA, the CDR3 is TGTGCCACCAGTGATTTCACTAGCGGAAGCACAGATACGCAGTATTTT. Protein: CATSDFTSGSTDTQYF.

J is TRBJ1-4 and V is TRBV19; 8 nucleotides line up with TRBD1. The germline gives CDR1 LNHDA, CDR2 SQIVND (reference sequence). The ends lost 3 bases at V and 6 bases at J; junction bases unmatched: 6. This CDR3 region has 15 residues. CDR3 nucleotides: TGTGCCAGTAGTATTGGTCCAGGGGGCGATGAAAAACTGTTTTTT. Amino acid sequence: CASSIGPGGDEKLFF.

The chain recombines TRBV5-6 with TRBJ1-1; no clear D gene. From germline, CDR1 is SGHDT and CDR2 YYEEEE. The germline V and J ends were trimmed by 1 base and 5 bases, with 6 bases remaining between them. This CDR3 has 12 residues. In DNA, the CDR3 is TGTGCCAGCAGCTTGCTCCTGACTGAAGCTTTCTTT. Its protein is CASSLLLTEAFF.